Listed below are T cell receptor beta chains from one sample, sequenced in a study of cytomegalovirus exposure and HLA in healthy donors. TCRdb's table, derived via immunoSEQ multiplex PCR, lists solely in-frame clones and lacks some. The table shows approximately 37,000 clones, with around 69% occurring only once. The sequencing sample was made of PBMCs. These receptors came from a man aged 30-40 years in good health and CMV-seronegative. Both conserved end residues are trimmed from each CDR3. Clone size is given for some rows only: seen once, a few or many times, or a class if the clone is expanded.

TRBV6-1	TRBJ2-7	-	ASSRTATYEQY
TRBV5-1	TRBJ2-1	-	ASSTGLAVGNEQF
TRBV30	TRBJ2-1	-	AWSVKGRGGSYNEQF
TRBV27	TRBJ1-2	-	ASSLWGQRGYP
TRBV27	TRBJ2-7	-	ASSLSFAEMRYEQY
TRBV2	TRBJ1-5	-	ASGAARTGLGQPQH
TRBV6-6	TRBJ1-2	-	ASSYGVGQGVEGYT
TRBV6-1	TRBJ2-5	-	ASSATGGQETQY
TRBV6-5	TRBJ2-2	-	ASSYGGGTGELF
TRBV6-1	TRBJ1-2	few	ASTMTGLVGYT
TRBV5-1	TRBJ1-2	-	ASSQGQTNYGYT
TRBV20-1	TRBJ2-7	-	SATQGWEQY
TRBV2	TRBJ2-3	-	ASSRRTGGRTDTQY
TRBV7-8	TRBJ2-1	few	ASKQGSSGLAGVLDEQF
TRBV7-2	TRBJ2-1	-	ASSRSTEYNEQF
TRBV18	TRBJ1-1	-	ASSRTGGAGTEAF